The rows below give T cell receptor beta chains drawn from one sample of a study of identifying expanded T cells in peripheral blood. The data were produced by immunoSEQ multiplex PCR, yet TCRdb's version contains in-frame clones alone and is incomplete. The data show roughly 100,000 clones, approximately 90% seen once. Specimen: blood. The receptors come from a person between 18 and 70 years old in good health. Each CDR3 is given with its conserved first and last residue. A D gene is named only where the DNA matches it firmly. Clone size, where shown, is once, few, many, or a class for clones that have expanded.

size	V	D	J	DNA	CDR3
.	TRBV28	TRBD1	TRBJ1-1	TGTGCCAGCAAGGGGGCGCATTGGAACACTGAAGCTTTCTTT	CASKGAHWNTEAFF
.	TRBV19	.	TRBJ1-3	TGTGCCAGTAGCCAAGAGCTTTACTCTGGAAACACCATATATTTT	CASSQELYSGNTIYF
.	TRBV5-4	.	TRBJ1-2	TGTGCCAGCAGTCGGGACACCAACTATGGCTACACCTTC	CASSRDTNYGYTF
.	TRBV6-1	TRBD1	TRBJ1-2	TGTGCCAGCAGCATGAGGACAGGGCTGGGCTACACCTTC	CASSMRTGLGYTF
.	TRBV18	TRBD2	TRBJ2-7	TGTGCCAGCTCACCGACTAGCGGGGGGTTCTACATCGAGCAGTACTTC	CASSPTSGGFYIEQYF
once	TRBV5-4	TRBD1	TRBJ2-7	TGTGCCAGCAGCTTGGGAGGACAGGGGCCCCCCGGCCTAGAGCAGTACTTC	CASSLGGQGPPGLEQYF
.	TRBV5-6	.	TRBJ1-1	TGTGCCAGCAGCTTCGGACTCCGGGGAACGGACACTGAAGCTTTCTTT	CASSFGLRGTDTEAFF
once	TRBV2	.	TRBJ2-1	TGTGCCAGCAGTGAAGTGGCGGGCTTGCCCAATGAGCAGTTCTTC	CASSEVAGLPNEQFF
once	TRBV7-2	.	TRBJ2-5	TGTGCCAGCAGCTTAGGGCGGGCGGGGCAAGAGACCCAGTACTTC	CASSLGRAGQETQYF
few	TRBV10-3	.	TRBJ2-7	TGTGCCATCAGTGAGTCAGGGGCAGGGGCCAATGAGCAGTACTTC	CAISESGAGANEQYF
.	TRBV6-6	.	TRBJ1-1	TGTGCCAGCAGTTACCTGGACCCGAGCAACACTGAAGCTTTCTTT	CASSYLDPSNTEAFF
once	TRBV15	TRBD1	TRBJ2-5	TGTGCCACCAGCAGAGATCAACTTGCCGACAGGGCCTCAGAGACCCAGTACTTC	CATSRDQLADRASETQYF
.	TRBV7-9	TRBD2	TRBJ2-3	TGTGCCAGCAGCAAACTAGCGGGCGGGGGCACAGATACGCAGTATTTT	CASSKLAGGGTDTQYF
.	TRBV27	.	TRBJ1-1	TGTGCCAGCAGTTTAAGGCGGATGAACACTGAAGCTTTCTTT	CASSLRRMNTEAFF
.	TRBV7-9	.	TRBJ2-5	TGTGCCGGTGAAACAGGGTTCGGGACCCAGTACTTC	CAGETGFGTQYF
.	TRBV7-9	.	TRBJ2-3	TGTGCCAGCAGCGAGGCCCCGCTAGGGGATGGGTATTTT	CASSEAPLGDGYF
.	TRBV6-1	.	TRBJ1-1	TGTGCCAGCCGGACTGCGAACACTGAAGCTTTCTTT	CASRTANTEAFF
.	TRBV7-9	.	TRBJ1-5	TGTGCCAGCAGCCCCCTCATCAGTGGGAATCAGCCCCAGCATTTT	CASSPLISGNQPQHF
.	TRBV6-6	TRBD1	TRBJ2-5	TGTGCCAGCAGTTACGACAGGGGGCTGGGGACCCAGTACTTC	CASSYDRGLGTQYF
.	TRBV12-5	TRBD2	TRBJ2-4	TGTGCTAGTGGTTTGGTAAGGGACGGGGGGGGCTTAGGAAACATTCAGTACTTC	CASGLVRDGGGLGNIQYF
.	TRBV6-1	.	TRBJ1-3	TGTGCCAGCATTTCTGGAAACACCATATATTTT	CASISGNTIYF
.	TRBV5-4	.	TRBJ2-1	TGTGCCAGCAGCTTGCTCGGGGGGCGACGTCTTGAGCAGTTCTTC	CASSLLGGRRLEQFF
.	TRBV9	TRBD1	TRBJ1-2	TGTGCCAGCAGCGGCTACACGGGACAGGGGAACTATGGCTACACCTTC	CASSGYTGQGNYGYTF
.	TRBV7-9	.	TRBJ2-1	TGTGCCAGCAGCCCCTCCGGGCACAGGGAGGGTGAGCAGTTCTTC	CASSPSGHREGEQFF
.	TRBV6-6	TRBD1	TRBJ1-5	TGTGCCAGCATTCAACAGGGGGAGCAGCCCCAGCATTTT	CASIQQGEQPQHF
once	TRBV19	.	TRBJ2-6	TGTGCCACCAGCAAACTTCTTGCCTCTGGGGCCAACGTCCTGACTTTC	CATSKLLASGANVLTF
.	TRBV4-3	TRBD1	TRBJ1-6	TGCGCCAGCAGCCAAGATCTAAGCGGGACAGTAAATTCACCCCTCCACTTT	CASSQDLSGTVNSPLHF
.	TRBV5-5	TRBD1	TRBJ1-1	TGTGCCAGCAGCTTCCTGGCGGGACAGCAGAACACTGAAGCTTTCTTT	CASSFLAGQQNTEAFF
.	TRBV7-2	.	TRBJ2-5	TGTGCCAGCAGCTTAGAATGGGCACTCAGGGAGACCCAGTACTTC	CASSLEWALRETQYF
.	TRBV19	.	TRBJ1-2	TGTGCCAGTGGAGACCTTGGCTACACCTTC	CASGDLGYTF
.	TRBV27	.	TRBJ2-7	TGTGCCAGCAGTGTAACTAGTAAGGGCTACGAGCAGTACTTC	CASSVTSKGYEQYF
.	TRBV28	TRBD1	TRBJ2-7	TGTGCCAGCAGTCGGGACAGGGATTACGTGCAGTACTTC	CASSRDRDYVQYF
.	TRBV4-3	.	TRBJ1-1	TGCGCCAGCAGCCAGTCAATGGACCCTAACACTGAAGCTTTCTTT	CASSQSMDPNTEAFF
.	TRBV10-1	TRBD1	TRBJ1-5	TGCGCCAGTAGACAGGGGATGGGCAATCAGCCCCAGCATTTT	CASRQGMGNQPQHF
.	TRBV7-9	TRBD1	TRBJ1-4	TGTGCCAGCAGCCCAACCGGGACAGAGTCTCGAGGACTGTTTTTT	CASSPTGTESRGLFF
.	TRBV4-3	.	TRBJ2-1	TGCGCCAGCAGCACAGGGTATGAAAATGAGCAGTTCTTC	CASSTGYENEQFF
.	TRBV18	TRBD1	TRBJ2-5	TGTGCCAGCTCACCACGGGCAGGGGGCGGCGCGGAGACCCAGTACTTC	CASSPRAGGGAETQYF
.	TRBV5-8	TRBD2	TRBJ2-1	TGTGCCAGCAGCACACCCGGGACTAGCTACAATGAGCAGTTCTTC	CASSTPGTSYNEQFF
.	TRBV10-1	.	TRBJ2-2	TGCGCCAGCCTTCGAACAGGGCCGAACACCGGGGAGCTGTTTTTT	CASLRTGPNTGELFF
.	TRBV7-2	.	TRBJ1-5	TGTGCCAGCAGCTTACACCGGGGCAATCAGCCCCAGCATTTT	CASSLHRGNQPQHF
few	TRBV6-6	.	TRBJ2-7	TGTGCCACCCGGAGGGACTCCTACGAGCAGTACTTC	CATRRDSYEQYF
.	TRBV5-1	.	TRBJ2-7	TGCGCCAGCAGCTTGGGCCATTCCTACGAGCAGTACTTC	CASSLGHSYEQYF
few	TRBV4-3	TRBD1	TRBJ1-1	TGCGCCAGCAGCCAAGTACAGGGGGAGAGGAACACTGAAGCTTTCTTT	CASSQVQGERNTEAFF
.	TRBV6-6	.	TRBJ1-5	TGTGCCAGCGGTTCAACGAGGGTCGGTCAGCCCCAGCATTTT	CASGSTRVGQPQHF
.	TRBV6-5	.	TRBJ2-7	TGTGCCAGCAGTTGGCCCCTTACAGAGCAGTACTTC	CASSWPLTEQYF
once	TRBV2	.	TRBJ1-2	TGTGCCAGCAGTGAAGCAAGGTACGGGTATGGCTACACCTTC	CASSEARYGYGYTF